In its sample, the clone carrying this T cell receptor (beta chain) was seen a few times. No antigen is known for it. The data were obtained in a study of OX40 agonist ivuxolimab in advanced cancers. At the level of the study: Previous treatment with anti-PD-1, anti-PD-L1 or anti-CTLA-4 therapy was allowed; 40% had received some.

Study findings and constraints: Partial responders treated at 0.1-3.0 mg/kg exhibited clonal expansion among the lowest measured. At 0.1 to 3.0 mg/kg, clonal expansion of CD4+ and CD8+ blood T cells had occurred by week 6.

Germline V gives CDR1 SGHRS, CDR2 YFSETQ. This CDR3 has 15 residues. V gave up 4 bases and J gave up 4 bases; unmatched junction bases: 11. Exclusion of a patient followed from autoimmune disease history or systemic immunosuppression. TCRdb's table, derived via immunoSEQ multiplex PCR, lists solely in-frame clones and lacks some. The sample records tens of thousands of clones, around 85% being singletons. This clonotype originated in an adult with an advanced solid tumor such as melanoma, head and neck, liver or kidney cancer. The sample was CD4+ or CD8+ T cells sorted from blood, taken in a trial of the OX40 agonist ivuxolimab. The gene calls are TRBV5-1 and TRBJ2-7; 7 nucleotides line up with TRBD1. This CDR3 reads CASSPWTGPTYEQYF. CDR3 in DNA: TGCGCCAGCAGCCCGTGGACAGGCCCCACTTACGAGCAGTACTTC.